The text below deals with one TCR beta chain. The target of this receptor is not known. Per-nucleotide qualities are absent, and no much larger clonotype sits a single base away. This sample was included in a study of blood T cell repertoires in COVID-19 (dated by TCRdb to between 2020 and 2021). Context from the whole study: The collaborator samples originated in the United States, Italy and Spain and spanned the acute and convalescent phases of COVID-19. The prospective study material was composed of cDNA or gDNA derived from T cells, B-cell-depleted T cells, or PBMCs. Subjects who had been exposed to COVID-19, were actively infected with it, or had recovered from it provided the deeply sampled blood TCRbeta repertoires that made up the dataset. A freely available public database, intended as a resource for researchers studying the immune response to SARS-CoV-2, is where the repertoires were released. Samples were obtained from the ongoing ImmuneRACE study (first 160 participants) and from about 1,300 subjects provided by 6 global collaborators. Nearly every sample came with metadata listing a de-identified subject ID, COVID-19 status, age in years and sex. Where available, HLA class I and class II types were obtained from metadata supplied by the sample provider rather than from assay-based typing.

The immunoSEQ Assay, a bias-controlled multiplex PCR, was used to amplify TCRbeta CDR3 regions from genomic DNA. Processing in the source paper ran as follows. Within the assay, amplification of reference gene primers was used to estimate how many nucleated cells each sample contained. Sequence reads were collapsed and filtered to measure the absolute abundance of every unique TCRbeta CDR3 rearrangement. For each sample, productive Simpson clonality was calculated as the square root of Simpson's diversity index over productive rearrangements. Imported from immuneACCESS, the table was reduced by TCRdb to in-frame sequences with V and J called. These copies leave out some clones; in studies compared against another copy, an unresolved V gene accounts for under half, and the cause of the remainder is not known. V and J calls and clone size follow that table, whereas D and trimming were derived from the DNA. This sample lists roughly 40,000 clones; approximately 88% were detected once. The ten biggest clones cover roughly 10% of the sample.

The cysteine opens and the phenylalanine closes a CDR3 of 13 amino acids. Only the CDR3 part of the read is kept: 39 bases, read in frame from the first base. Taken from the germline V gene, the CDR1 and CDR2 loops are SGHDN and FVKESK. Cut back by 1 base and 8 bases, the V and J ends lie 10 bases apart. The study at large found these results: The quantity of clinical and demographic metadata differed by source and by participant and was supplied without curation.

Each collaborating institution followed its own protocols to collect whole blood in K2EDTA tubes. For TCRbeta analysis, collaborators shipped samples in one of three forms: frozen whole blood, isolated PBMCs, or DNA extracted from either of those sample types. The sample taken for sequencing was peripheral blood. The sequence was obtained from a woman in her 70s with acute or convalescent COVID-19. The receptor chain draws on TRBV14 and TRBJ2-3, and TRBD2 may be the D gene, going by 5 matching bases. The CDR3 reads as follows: CASSQAQGLTQYF. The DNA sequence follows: TGTGCCAGCAGCCAAGCTCAAGGACTTACGCAGTATTTT. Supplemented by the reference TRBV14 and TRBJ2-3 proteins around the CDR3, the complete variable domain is EAGVTQFPSHSVIEKGQTVTLRCDPISGHDNLYWYRRVMGKEIKFLLHFVKESKQDESGMPNNRFLAERTGGTYSTLKVQPAELEDSGVYFCASSQAQGLTQYFGPGTRLTVL.